A selection of T cell receptor beta chains follows, all from one sample in a study of CD8 T cells in ankylosing spondylitis. TCRdb independently ran MiXCR on the 5' RACE reads; one entry per CDR3 protein. This sample carries a few hundred thousand distinct CDR3 sequences, about 11% of them seen once, and the ten largest clones take 21%. The specimen was blood, either unsorted or a sorted T cell fraction (not recorded which). These receptor sequences come from a male donor with ankylosing spondylitis or in good health (not recorded which). Both conserved end residues are part of each CDR3. Fields, in order: V gene, J gene, D gene, clone size, CDR3 DNA, CDR3 protein. A D gene is named only where the DNA matches it firmly. Only some rows state a clone size, as once, few, many or a class for expanded clones.

V gene: TRBV7-2; J gene: TRBJ2-1; D gene: .; clone size: few; CDR3 DNA: TGTGCCAGCAGCCGTGGTACGGACCTAGCCTACAATGAGCAGTTCTTC; CDR3 protein: CASSRGTDLAYNEQFF
V gene: TRBV29-1; J gene: TRBJ1-5; D gene: .; clone size: many; CDR3 DNA: TGCAGCGTGATCCCGCAGAGCAATCAGCCCCAGCATTTT; CDR3 protein: CSVIPQSNQPQHF
V gene: TRBV5-5; J gene: TRBJ1-4; D gene: .; clone size: few; CDR3 DNA: TGTGCCAGCAGCTTGGTAGGCAGCGGAACAACTAATGAAAAACTGTTTTTT; CDR3 protein: CASSLVGSGTTNEKLFF
V gene: TRBV6-6; J gene: TRBJ1-2; D gene: .; clone size: many; CDR3 DNA: TGTGCCAGCAGTTACCTCTTAGGAGAGGGCTACACCTTC; CDR3 protein: CASSYLLGEGYTF
V gene: TRBV12-3/TRBV12-4; J gene: TRBJ2-5; D gene: .; clone size: .; CDR3 DNA: TGTGCCAGCAGCCCGGCGTCCCAAGAGACCCAGTACTTC; CDR3 protein: CASSPASQETQYF
V gene: TRBV2; J gene: TRBJ1-1; D gene: .; clone size: .; CDR3 DNA: TGTGCCAGCAATCAAGGGCAGAACACTGAAGCTTTCTTT; CDR3 protein: CASNQGQNTEAFF
V gene: TRBV5-1; J gene: TRBJ2-3; D gene: .; clone size: many; CDR3 DNA: TGCGCCAGCAGCTTGACGGGATCTAGCACAGATACGCAGTATTTT; CDR3 protein: CASSLTGSSTDTQYF
V gene: TRBV7-2; J gene: TRBJ2-1; D gene: TRBD2; clone size: few; CDR3 DNA: TGTGCCAGCAGCTTAGGGGGGACTAGCTCGTTCGGCAATGAGCAGTTCTTC; CDR3 protein: CASSLGGTSSFGNEQFF
V gene: TRBV9; J gene: TRBJ1-2; D gene: .; clone size: few; CDR3 DNA: TGTGCCAGCAGCGCGGCCCGAGCAGGGACGGGGGTCTATGGCTACACCTTC; CDR3 protein: CASSAARAGTGVYGYTF
V gene: TRBV29-1; J gene: TRBJ2-1; D gene: TRBD2; clone size: few; CDR3 DNA: TGCAGCGTCCCAGAGGGGGGACTAGCATCCTACAATGAGCAGTTCTTC; CDR3 protein: CSVPEGGLASYNEQFF
V gene: TRBV4-2; J gene: TRBJ1-4; D gene: .; clone size: many; CDR3 DNA: TGTGCCAGCAGCCAACTTGGCGAAAAACTGTTTTTT; CDR3 protein: CASSQLGEKLFF
V gene: TRBV20-1; J gene: TRBJ2-3; D gene: TRBD2; clone size: many; CDR3 DNA: TGCAGTGCTCGGACTAGGGATGCCACAGATACGCAGTATTTT; CDR3 protein: CSARTRDATDTQYF
V gene: TRBV20-1; J gene: TRBJ2-1; D gene: .; clone size: few; CDR3 DNA: TGCAGTGCTGCCGATGGCGAGTTCTTC; CDR3 protein: CSAADGEFF
V gene: TRBV7-3; J gene: TRBJ2-1; D gene: TRBD2; clone size: few; CDR3 DNA: TGTGCCAGCTCTCTCCTAGCGGGTCGGGGTGAGCAGTTCTTC; CDR3 protein: CASSLLAGRGEQFF
V gene: TRBV5-6; J gene: TRBJ2-7; D gene: .; clone size: few; CDR3 DNA: TGTGCCAGCAGCTTGCAAAGGCTAGCGACATCCGAGCAGTACTTC; CDR3 protein: CASSLQRLATSEQYF
V gene: TRBV20-1; J gene: TRBJ2-5; D gene: TRBD2; clone size: few; CDR3 DNA: TGCAGTGCTGGGGGGACTAGCCTCGAGACCCAGTACTTC; CDR3 protein: CSAGGTSLETQYF
V gene: TRBV7-3; J gene: TRBJ1-5; D gene: TRBD1; clone size: many; CDR3 DNA: TGTGCCAGCAGCTTCCCTAGACAGGGTTATAATCAGCCCCAGCATTTT; CDR3 protein: CASSFPRQGYNQPQHF
V gene: TRBV7-9; J gene: TRBJ1-5; D gene: TRBD1; clone size: many; CDR3 DNA: TGTGCCAGCAGCTTCGACAGGGGCCCTTCGATCAGCCCCCAGCATTTT; CDR3 protein: CASSFDRGPSISPQHF
V gene: TRBV7-6; J gene: TRBJ1-1; D gene: .; clone size: many; CDR3 DNA: TGTGCCAGCAGCTTAGCGGAGGCGGAGGGCGCTGAAGCTTTCTTT; CDR3 protein: CASSLAEAEGAEAFF
V gene: TRBV6-1; J gene: TRBJ1-5; D gene: .; clone size: few; CDR3 DNA: TGTGCCAGCAGTCCAGAGCGCACAGCCTATAGCAATCAGCCCCAGCATTTT; CDR3 protein: CASSPERTAYSNQPQHF
V gene: TRBV3-1; J gene: TRBJ2-7; D gene: .; clone size: many; CDR3 DNA: TGTGCCAGCAGCCCCGCGCACACCTCCTACGAGCAGTACTTC; CDR3 protein: CASSPAHTSYEQYF
V gene: TRBV5-1; J gene: TRBJ2-2; D gene: .; clone size: many; CDR3 DNA: TGCGCCAGCAGTCCCTGGCAGGGAGACACCGGGGAGCTGTTTTTT; CDR3 protein: CASSPWQGDTGELFF
V gene: TRBV20-1; J gene: TRBJ1-1; D gene: .; clone size: many; CDR3 DNA: TGCAGTGCTAGAGACAGGGTAGTCGACGAAGCTTTCTTT; CDR3 protein: CSARDRVVDEAFF
V gene: TRBV5-1; J gene: TRBJ2-2; D gene: TRBD1; clone size: many; CDR3 DNA: TGCGCCAGCAGCCCCGGGACAGAAACCGGGGAGCTGTTTTTT; CDR3 protein: CASSPGTETGELFF
V gene: TRBV20-1; J gene: TRBJ2-7; D gene: .; clone size: .; CDR3 DNA: TGCAGTGCTAGGGACCGGTTCGGCGAGCAGTACTTC; CDR3 protein: CSARDRFGEQYF
V gene: TRBV7-9; J gene: TRBJ2-7; D gene: .; clone size: .; CDR3 DNA: TGTGCCAGCAGCTTAGTTGGGGGAGTCGACGAGCAGTACTTC; CDR3 protein: CASSLVGGVDEQYF
V gene: TRBV5-1; J gene: TRBJ2-1; D gene: TRBD2; clone size: many; CDR3 DNA: TGCGCCAGCAGCTTGGGGACTAGTTCCGGTGAGCAGTTCTTC; CDR3 protein: CASSLGTSSGEQFF
V gene: TRBV2; J gene: TRBJ1-2; D gene: TRBD1; clone size: .; CDR3 DNA: TGTGCCAGCAAGGTTTTGCAGGGGGCATATGGCTACACCTTC; CDR3 protein: CASKVLQGAYGYTF
V gene: TRBV11-1; J gene: TRBJ2-2; D gene: .; clone size: many; CDR3 DNA: TGTGCCAGCAGCTTGGGCCCCGGGGAGCTGTTTTTT; CDR3 protein: CASSLGPGELFF
V gene: TRBV9; J gene: TRBJ2-5; D gene: TRBD1; clone size: many; CDR3 DNA: TGTGCCAGCAGCGAGCGGGACAGGGAGGTAGAGACCCAGTACTTC; CDR3 protein: CASSERDREVETQYF
V gene: TRBV7-6; J gene: TRBJ2-6; D gene: TRBD1; clone size: .; CDR3 DNA: TGTGCCAGCAGCTCCCACGGACAGGGCCCTGGGGCCAACGTCCTGACTTTC; CDR3 protein: CASSSHGQGPGANVLTF
V gene: TRBV28; J gene: TRBJ2-4; D gene: TRBD2; clone size: few; CDR3 DNA: TGTGCCAGCAGTGACAAGCGGGAGAGGAAAAACATTCAGTACTTC; CDR3 protein: CASSDKRERKNIQYF
V gene: TRBV24-1; J gene: TRBJ2-5; D gene: .; clone size: many; CDR3 DNA: TGTGCCACCAGTGATTTTACAGGGTCGGGAGAGACCCAGTACTTC; CDR3 protein: CATSDFTGSGETQYF
V gene: TRBV5-1; J gene: TRBJ2-7; D gene: .; clone size: many; CDR3 DNA: TGCGCCAGCAGCTTGGACGGGACCGAGTATTACGAGCAGTACTTC; CDR3 protein: CASSLDGTEYYEQYF
V gene: TRBV27; J gene: TRBJ2-2; D gene: .; clone size: many; CDR3 DNA: TGTGCCAGCAGTCCCTTCACAGGGTTGGTCACCGGGGAGCTGTTTTTT; CDR3 protein: CASSPFTGLVTGELFF
V gene: TRBV5-1; J gene: TRBJ1-3; D gene: .; clone size: many; CDR3 DNA: TGCGCCAGCAGCTCGCACGGGGGTCCGGGGAGGTCTGGAAACACCATATATTTT; CDR3 protein: CASSSHGGPGRSGNTIYF
V gene: TRBV2; J gene: TRBJ2-3; D gene: .; clone size: many; CDR3 DNA: TGTGCCAGCACCCCCCGGCTCGGGACAGATACGCAGTATTTT; CDR3 protein: CASTPRLGTDTQYF
V gene: TRBV9; J gene: TRBJ2-5; D gene: .; clone size: many; CDR3 DNA: TGTGCCAGCAGCGTAGAAGAGGGCCCCAGGGCCCAGTACTTC; CDR3 protein: CASSVEEGPRAQYF
V gene: TRBV12-3/TRBV12-4; J gene: TRBJ2-7; D gene: TRBD1; clone size: many; CDR3 DNA: TGTGCCAGCAGTCTTACAGGGGGCCCGGACGAGCAGTACTTC; CDR3 protein: CASSLTGGPDEQYF
V gene: TRBV12-3/TRBV12-4; J gene: TRBJ2-1; D gene: TRBD2; clone size: many; CDR3 DNA: TGTGCCAGCAGTCAGAGGAGCGGGGGGCCTGACAATGAGCAGTTCTTC; CDR3 protein: CASSQRSGGPDNEQFF
V gene: TRBV20-1; J gene: TRBJ2-5; D gene: .; clone size: few; CDR3 DNA: TGCAGTGCTAGAGCGTCCGCGCAAGAGACCCAGTACTTC; CDR3 protein: CSARASAQETQYF
V gene: TRBV7-2; J gene: TRBJ2-7; D gene: TRBD1; clone size: .; CDR3 DNA: TGTGCCAGCAGCACGGGACAGGGCGGCGAGCAGTACTTC; CDR3 protein: CASSTGQGGEQYF
V gene: TRBV30; J gene: TRBJ1-2; D gene: TRBD1; clone size: .; CDR3 DNA: TGTGCCTGGAGTATTTCGGGACAGTATGGCTACACCTTC; CDR3 protein: CAWSISGQYGYTF
V gene: TRBV3-1; J gene: TRBJ2-7; D gene: .; clone size: many; CDR3 DNA: TGTGCCAGCAGCCGACAGGAGGAGGGCGAGCAGTACTTC; CDR3 protein: CASSRQEEGEQYF
V gene: TRBV24-1; J gene: TRBJ1-1; D gene: TRBD1; clone size: many; CDR3 DNA: TGTGCCACCAGTGATCCTAGGACAGGGTGGAACACTGAAGCTTTCTTT; CDR3 protein: CATSDPRTGWNTEAFF
V gene: TRBV27; J gene: TRBJ2-2; D gene: .; clone size: many; CDR3 DNA: TGTGCCAGCGGGCCCCAGGGGATAACCGGGGAGCTGTTTTTT; CDR3 protein: CASGPQGITGELFF
V gene: TRBV7-9; J gene: TRBJ1-5; D gene: TRBD1; clone size: few; CDR3 DNA: TGTGCCAGCAGCGCAACACAGGGGTATGGTAATCAGCCCCAGCATTTT; CDR3 protein: CASSATQGYGNQPQHF
V gene: TRBV7-9; J gene: TRBJ2-7; D gene: .; clone size: many; CDR3 DNA: TGTGCCAGCAGCCCGAAAGGGAGAGAGATCTACGAGCAGTACTTC; CDR3 protein: CASSPKGREIYEQYF
V gene: TRBV5-1; J gene: TRBJ2-1; D gene: .; clone size: many; CDR3 DNA: TGCGCCAGCAGCTTGGAGGGGACGAGGGGAGTCGATGAGCAGTTCTTC; CDR3 protein: CASSLEGTRGVDEQFF
V gene: TRBV5-1; J gene: TRBJ2-7; D gene: .; clone size: many; CDR3 DNA: TGCGCCAGCAGCTTGGCCGAGGACGAGCAGTACTTC; CDR3 protein: CASSLAEDEQYF
V gene: TRBV20-1; J gene: TRBJ1-6; D gene: .; clone size: many; CDR3 DNA: TGCAGTGCTAGGGCGGCTGGGGTCGGGAATTCACCCCTCCACTTT; CDR3 protein: CSARAAGVGNSPLHF
V gene: TRBV12-3/TRBV12-4; J gene: TRBJ2-3; D gene: TRBD2; clone size: many; CDR3 DNA: TGTGCCAGCAGTTTAGCAGGGCTAGCGGGGTGGTTCGACAACACAGATACGCAGTATTTT; CDR3 protein: CASSLAGLAGWFDNTDTQYF
V gene: TRBV7-8; J gene: TRBJ2-1; D gene: .; clone size: .; CDR3 DNA: TGTGCCAGCAGCCAGAGTTTTTCGAGCTCCTACAATGAGCAGTTCTTC; CDR3 protein: CASSQSFSSSYNEQFF
V gene: TRBV15; J gene: TRBJ2-1; D gene: TRBD1; clone size: many; CDR3 DNA: TGTGCCACCAGCAGAGACCAGGGGGCGTTCAATGAGCAGTTCTTC; CDR3 protein: CATSRDQGAFNEQFF
V gene: TRBV3-1; J gene: TRBJ2-5; D gene: TRBD2; clone size: .; CDR3 DNA: TGTGCCAGCAGCCTGATCCGACCTAGCGGGGGGCAAGAGACCCAGTACTTC; CDR3 protein: CASSLIRPSGGQETQYF
V gene: TRBV20-1; J gene: TRBJ2-2; D gene: .; clone size: .; CDR3 DNA: TGCAGTGCTAGAAGGTCACTCACCACCGGGGAGCTGCTTTTT; CDR3 protein: CSARRSLTTGELLF